A selection of T cell receptor beta chains follows, all from one sample in a study of T-cell memory formation after mild COVID-19. Using its own MiXCR run on the 5' RACE reads, TCRdb lists one record per CDR3 protein. The sample carries 450,000 to 650,000 distinct CDR3 sequences, approximately 18% recorded once. Sequenced input: PBMCs or a T cell subset sorted from them (not recorded which). The receptors were sampled from an adult woman who had mild COVID-19 (a few samples of this study predate the infection). Cell type and time point are not known. Each CDR3 is given with its conserved first and last residue. The D gene is left open where the match is weak. The size of a clone is reported for some rows only, either as once, few or many, or as a class for expanded clones.

>-|TRBV2|few|TRBJ2-5
TGTGCCAGCCAAGCCAACGGGCTAGGGGAGACCCAGTACTTC
CASQANGLGETQYF
>TRBD2|TRBV20-1|-|TRBJ2-7
TGCAGTGCTAGGGGACTAGCGGTGAGCTCCTACGAGCAGTACTTC
CSARGLAVSSYEQYF
>-|TRBV7-9|-|TRBJ2-2
TGTGCCAGCAGCTTAGTCGTATTGGCGGGGGAGCTGTTTTTT
CASSLVVLAGELFF
>TRBD2|TRBV11-2|-|TRBJ2-5
TGTGCCAGCAGCTTAGGTCGGGACTACTCCCAAGAGACCCAGTACTTC
CASSLGRDYSQETQYF
>TRBD1|TRBV12-3/TRBV12-4|many|TRBJ1-6
TGTGCCAGCAGTTCGGGACAGGGTGCTTCACCCCTCCACTTT
CASSSGQGASPLHF
>TRBD1|TRBV19|few|TRBJ1-1
TGTGCCAGTAGTATGACAGGGGAATCTACTGAAGCTTTCTTT
CASSMTGESTEAFF
>-|TRBV7-9|-|TRBJ2-7
TGTGCCAGCATCTCGAGTAACAGGCCCTTCGAGCAGTACTTC
CASISSNRPFEQYF
>-|TRBV7-9|-|TRBJ1-3
TGTGCCAGCAGCGAGATTCAGGCTCCCCTGGGAAACACCATATATTTT
CASSEIQAPLGNTIYF
>-|TRBV29-1|-|TRBJ2-1
TGCAGCGTTGAAGACAGGGTTAACTACAATGAGCAGTTCTTC
CSVEDRVNYNEQFF
>-|TRBV29-1|many|TRBJ1-2
TGCAGCGTTGAACAGTATGGCTACACCTTC
CSVEQYGYTF
>-|TRBV6-6|-|TRBJ2-3
TGTGCCAGCAGTTCGCAGGGGCGGGGCACAGATACGCAGTATTTT
CASSSQGRGTDTQYF
>TRBD2|TRBV4-3|few|TRBJ2-2
TGCGCCAGCAGCCATGAACTAGCGGGAGGAGTATCCGGGGAGCTGTTTTTT
CASSHELAGGVSGELFF
>-|TRBV7-2|few|TRBJ1-5
TGTGCCAGCAGCTACCCCGGGGCTGGCAATCAGCCCCAGCATTTT
CASSYPGAGNQPQHF
>-|TRBV27|-|TRBJ1-1
TGTGCCAGCGCCGGAGGCACTGAAGCTTTCTTT
CASAGGTEAFF
>-|TRBV12-3/TRBV12-4|-|TRBJ1-1
TGTGCCAGCAGTCGGGGTTCGCTTCCTGAAGCTTTCTTT
CASSRGSLPEAFF
>TRBD2|TRBV9|few|TRBJ2-1
TGTGCCAGCAGTCTTCTCAGCGGGGGCTCCTACAATGAGCAGTTCTTC
CASSLLSGGSYNEQFF
>-|TRBV29-1|few|TRBJ1-2
TGCAGCGTTCGCCTCGTGGGGGACTATGGCTACACCTTC
CSVRLVGDYGYTF
>TRBD1|TRBV7-2|many|TRBJ1-2
TGTGCCAGCAGCTTTCAGACCCGGGACAGGGACACCTTC
CASSFQTRDRDTF
>TRBD1|TRBV6-5|-|TRBJ2-6
TGTGCCAGCAGGCCCCGGGACAGAGTAAACTCTGGGGCCAACGTCCTGACTTTC
CASRPRDRVNSGANVLTF
>-|TRBV4-1|few|TRBJ1-1
TGCGCCAGCAGCCAAGATCGACGGGGCATTACTGAAGCTTTCTTT
CASSQDRRGITEAFF
>TRBD2|TRBV29-1|-|TRBJ2-3
TGCAGCGTTGAAGGTGTCGGACTAGCGGGAGTTTTAGATACGCAGTATTTT
CSVEGVGLAGVLDTQYF
>TRBD1|TRBV7-6|-|TRBJ2-7
TGTGCCAGCAGCACCGCAGGGGGTGTCAACGAGCAGTACTTC
CASSTAGGVNEQYF
>TRBD1|TRBV6-6|-|TRBJ2-6
TGTGCCAGCAGACCGGGACAGGGAGTGGATTCTGGGGCCAACGTCCTGACTTTC
CASRPGQGVDSGANVLTF
>TRBD1|TRBV7-9|few|TRBJ2-2
TGTGCCAGCAGCTCTCAGACAGGGCCCGCGGGGGAGCTGTTTTTT
CASSSQTGPAGELFF
>TRBD1|TRBV20-1|-|TRBJ2-1
TGCAGTGCTGTCGGGACAGGGGAAGAGCAGTTCTTC
CSAVGTGEEQFF
>TRBD1|TRBV5-1|many|TRBJ2-7
TGCGCCAGCAGCTTGGGAGGGACAGGGATGTACGAGCAGTACTTC
CASSLGGTGMYEQYF
>-|TRBV27|few|TRBJ2-7
TGTGCCAGCAGTCCAGATCCGCAGGGTGGGGAGCAGTACTTC
CASSPDPQGGEQYF
>-|TRBV18|few|TRBJ2-3
TGTGCCAGCTCACCTACCCAGGATACGCAGTATTTT
CASSPTQDTQYF
>-|TRBV19|-|TRBJ1-1
TGTGCCAGTAGTATTAGGCGGACATCGTTGAACACTGAAGCTTTCTTT
CASSIRRTSLNTEAFF
>TRBD2|TRBV6-5|-|TRBJ2-7
TGTGCCAGCAGCCGTTCAAGCGGGAGTAAACACTACGAGCAGTACTTC
CASSRSSGSKHYEQYF
>-|TRBV12-5|few|TRBJ1-5
TGTGCTAGTGGTTCCTGGGAACAGGCAATCAATCAGCCCCAGCATTTT
CASGSWEQAINQPQHF
>TRBD2|TRBV10-2|-|TRBJ2-7
TGCGCCAGCAGTGAAGGCCAGGGAGGGCCCTACGAGCAGTACTTC
CASSEGQGGPYEQYF
>TRBD1|TRBV11-2|many|TRBJ2-2
TGTGCCAGCAGCACAAGGGACAGGGGTCCCACCGGGGAGCTGTTTTTT
CASSTRDRGPTGELFF
>TRBD1|TRBV20-1|few|TRBJ1-1
TGCAGTGCAAGGACAGGGTGGAACACTGAAGCTTTCTTT
CSARTGWNTEAFF
>TRBD1|TRBV11-2|few|TRBJ1-1
TGTGCCAGCAGCTTGCACGGACAGGTGAACACTGAAGCTTTCTTT
CASSLHGQVNTEAFF
>-|TRBV15|few|TRBJ1-2
TGTGCCACCAGCAGAGTCAGCAATGGGGGCTACACCTTC
CATSRVSNGGYTF
>-|TRBV25-1|-|TRBJ1-2
TGTGCCAGCAGTGATGGGTATTACACCTTC
CASSDGYYTF
>TRBD1|TRBV6-2/TRBV6-3|-|TRBJ2-1
TGTGCCAGCAGTTCGAGGGACAGGAACAATGAGCAGTTCTTC
CASSSRDRNNEQFF
>-|TRBV12-3/TRBV12-4|few|TRBJ1-3
TGTGCCAGCAGGCCCGACAGGATCTCTGGAAACACCATATATTTT
CASRPDRISGNTIYF
>-|TRBV7-3|-|TRBJ2-7
TGTGCCAGCAGCTTAAGGCATGACGACGAGCAGTACTTC
CASSLRHDDEQYF
>TRBD2|TRBV20-1|few|TRBJ2-1
TGCAGTGCCCAGGGACTAGAGCCTAATGTCGGGAGGGTAAGGAATGAGCAGTTCTTC
CSAQGLEPNVGRVRNEQFF
>-|TRBV20-1|-|TRBJ1-1
TGCAGTGCTATCAGGAACACTGAAGCTTTCTTT
CSAIRNTEAFF
>-|TRBV6-5|few|TRBJ1-2
TGTGCCAGCAGTTACTCGCCCGGAGGCTACACCTTC
CASSYSPGGYTF
>TRBD1|TRBV11-2|few|TRBJ1-1
TGTGCCACCCAATGGATCGCCAGGGGGGCTGAAGCTTTCTTT
CATQWIARGAEAFF
>-|TRBV6-1|-|TRBJ2-3
TGTGCCAGCAGCGGAGGGAAGCGAGTCCGCACAGATACGCAGTATTTT
CASSGGKRVRTDTQYF
>-|TRBV5-5|few|TRBJ2-2
TGTGCCAGCAGCGCCTCCCCTTTGAAGAGAAACACCGGGGAGCTGTTTTTT
CASSASPLKRNTGELFF
>TRBD1|TRBV18|few|TRBJ1-2
TGTGCCAGCTCACCGGGGACAGGAATAACCTATGGCTACACCTTC
CASSPGTGITYGYTF
>TRBD1|TRBV24-1|few|TRBJ2-1
TGTGCCACCACCGGGACAGGGGACAATGAGCAGTTCTTC
CATTGTGDNEQFF
>-|TRBV7-2|-|TRBJ2-7
TGTGCCAGCAGCTTAGGGCCGGCACAGTCCTACGAGCAGTACTTC
CASSLGPAQSYEQYF
>TRBD2|TRBV12-3/TRBV12-4|few|TRBJ2-1
TGTGCCAGCAGTTTAGCGTCTTTGTCTGTAGCGGGAGGGAATGAGCAGTTCTTC
CASSLASLSVAGGNEQFF
>-|TRBV7-2|-|TRBJ2-7
TGTGCCAGCAGCTTAGCGAGGGGCACCTTCTACGAGCAGTACTTC
CASSLARGTFYEQYF
>-|TRBV7-9|once|TRBJ2-1
TGTGCCAGCACCACGACCGGGACGGCCTACAATGAGCAGTTCTTC
CASTTTGTAYNEQFF
>-|TRBV5-1|-|TRBJ1-1
TGCGCCAGCAGATTCACCGGGACTACGAACACTGAAGCTTTCTTT
CASRFTGTTNTEAFF